These T cell receptor beta chains were read from a single sample in a study of T cell responses to AZD1222 COVID-19 vaccine. Clones were sequenced by immunoSEQ multiplex PCR, and TCRdb holds only the in-frame ones, with some missing. The table shows approximately 150,000 clones, with roughly 90% occurring only once. The source material was peripheral blood, sampled on day 0 of AZD1222 vaccination. These receptors came from an adult in good health. CDR3s include the opening cysteine and the closing phenylalanine or tryptophan. The D gene is left open where the match is weak. Only part of the rows carry a size: once, few, many, or a class if the clone is expanded.

V: TRBV5-6; J: TRBJ1-4; size: .; D: .; DNA: TGTGCCAGCAGCTTGGGGACCAATGAAAAACTGTTTTTT; CDR3: CASSLGTNEKLFF
V: TRBV9; J: TRBJ2-7; size: .; D: TRBD1; DNA: TGTGCCAGCAGCGTAGGGGGACAGATCTCCTACGAGCAGTACTTC; CDR3: CASSVGGQISYEQYF
V: TRBV24-1; J: TRBJ1-5; size: .; D: .; DNA: TGTGCCACCAGTGCAGGGAAGGGCAATCAGCCCCAGCATTTT; CDR3: CATSAGKGNQPQHF
V: TRBV2; J: TRBJ1-1; size: once; D: .; DNA: TGTGCCAGCAACCGGGACGGATCGAACACTGAAGCTTTCTTT; CDR3: CASNRDGSNTEAFF
V: TRBV4-3; J: TRBJ2-1; size: once; D: TRBD2; DNA: TGCGCCAGCAGCCAAGGTAGCGGGGTTAATGAGCAGTTCTTC; CDR3: CASSQGSGVNEQFF
V: TRBV11-2; J: TRBJ2-7; size: .; D: .; DNA: TGTGCCAGCAGCTTAGACAGGGATCTCGAGCAGTACTTC; CDR3: CASSLDRDLEQYF
V: TRBV5-4; J: TRBJ2-3; size: .; D: .; DNA: TGTGCCAGCGCCCGCGGGACAGATCCTAGCACAGATACGCAGTATTTT; CDR3: CASARGTDPSTDTQYF
V: TRBV10-1; J: TRBJ1-1; size: .; D: .; DNA: TGCGCCAGCAGCGGCGTAGGGACTGAAGCTTTCTTT; CDR3: CASSGVGTEAFF
V: TRBV27; J: TRBJ1-6; size: few; D: .; DNA: TGTGCCAGCAGTTTATGGGTCCCTAATTCACCCCTCCACTTT; CDR3: CASSLWVPNSPLHF
V: TRBV7-9; J: TRBJ2-7; size: .; D: TRBD1; DNA: TGTGCCAGCAGCCCTTGGGACAGGCCCTACGAGCAGTACTTC; CDR3: CASSPWDRPYEQYF
V: TRBV24-1; J: TRBJ1-4; size: .; D: .; DNA: TGTGCCACCAGTGATGGACAGAAGAGACTGTTTTTT; CDR3: CATSDGQKRLFF
V: TRBV7-3; J: TRBJ2-2; size: .; D: .; DNA: TGTGCCAGCAGCCCCTTCCCCATACGGAACACCGGGGAGCTGTTTTTT; CDR3: CASSPFPIRNTGELFF
V: TRBV30; J: TRBJ2-7; size: .; D: .; DNA: TGTGCCTGGAGGTGGGGGAACTCCTACGAGCAGTACTTC; CDR3: CAWRWGNSYEQYF
V: TRBV9; J: TRBJ2-7; size: .; D: .; DNA: TGTGCCAGCAGCGTAGAACCGGGGTCCTCCTACGAGCAGTACTTC; CDR3: CASSVEPGSSYEQYF
V: TRBV5-5; J: TRBJ2-2; size: .; D: TRBD2; DNA: TGTGCCAGCAGCTTATTCCTACTAGCGGGAGACGGCACCGGGGAGCTGTTTTTT; CDR3: CASSLFLLAGDGTGELFF
V: TRBV5-6; J: TRBJ1-5; size: .; D: .; DNA: TGTGCCAGCAGCTTAAGGGTGGCTGGACAGCCCCAGCATTTT; CDR3: CASSLRVAGQPQHF
V: TRBV4-1; J: TRBJ1-1; size: .; D: .; DNA: TGCGCCAGCAGCCCGACGATACTCGGGGACACTGAAGCTTTCTTT; CDR3: CASSPTILGDTEAFF
V: TRBV4-1; J: TRBJ2-3; size: .; D: .; DNA: TGCGCCAGCAGCCAAAGGGAAGATACGCAGTATTTT; CDR3: CASSQREDTQYF